Below, 19 T cell receptor beta chains from the same sample are listed, as sequenced in a study of identical twins. One entry per CDR3 protein, called by TCRdb with MiXCR from the 5' RACE reads. The table has approximately 630,000 distinct CDR3 sequences, 7.1% seen once. These data also featured in a second study, about yellow fever vaccine responses in identical twins.

Input material: PBMCs. These receptors came from a woman in her late teens or twenties in good health.

This clonotype was seen at least ten times. The chain has TRBV7-9 and TRBJ1-5; D is undetermined. V was pared by 5 bases and J by 0 bases, with 11 bases between. Per the germline V gene, CDR1 is SEHNR and CDR2 is FQNEAQ (reference sequence). There are 15 residues in the CDR3. The CDR3 DNA is TGTGCCAGCAGCCCCGGAGATTATAGCAATCAGCCCCAGCATTTT. It codes for CASSPGDYSNQPQHF. Variable domain in full (rest from reference TRBV7-9 and TRBJ1-5): DTGVSQNPRHKITKRGQNVTFRCDPISEHNRLYWYRQTLGQGPEFLTYFQNEAQLEKSRLLSDRFSAERPKGSFSTLEIQRTEQGDSAMYLCASSPGDYSNQPQHFGDGTRLSIL.

V and J are TRBV25-1 and TRBJ2-7; 10 bases are shared with TRBD1. The trim removed 4 bases at V and 6 bases at J, leaving 3 bases unmatched. Germline CDR1 MGHDK, CDR2 SYGVNS. This CDR3 contains 13 residues. CDR3 amino acids: CASSGDRGREQYF. DNA of the CDR3: TGTGCCAGCAGTGGGGACAGGGGCCGCGAGCAGTACTTC.

This clonotype was counted many times. The chain couples TRBV3-1 to TRBJ1-2; no clear D. Trimming removed 1 base from V and 4 bases from J, with 7 bases in between. The CDR3 length is 13 residues. The germline gives CDR1 LGHDT, CDR2 YNNKEL (reference sequence). The CDR3 here is CASSQGSLYGYTF. The CDR3 DNA follows: TGTGCCAGCAGCCAAGGATCCCTCTATGGCTACACCTTC.

This clonotype appeared many times. The V call is TRBV6-5, the J call TRBJ1-1; D perhaps matches TRBD1 (6 bases). Per the germline V gene, CDR1 is MNHEY and CDR2 is SVGAGI. The CDR3 is 11 amino acids. Trimming shortened V by 8 bases and J by 11 bases, and 15 bases separated the two germline ends. CDR3 bases: TGTGCCAGCCATCTACAGGGTATTGCTTTCTTT. It encodes CASHLQGIAFF.

This clonotype was detected only a few times. This chain joins TRBV5-5 and TRBJ2-2; D gene ambiguous. The CDR3 loop spans 13 amino acids. Germline V lookup: CDR1 SGHKS, CDR2 YYEKEE (reference sequence). V shed 4 bases and J shed 6 bases, with 10 bases lying between them. CDR3 protein: CASSHLGSGELFF. The DNA of the CDR3 is TGTGCCAGCAGCCATTTGGGGTCCGGGGAGCTGTTTTTT.

The rearrangement uses TRBV2 and TRBJ2-2, with 11 bases matching TRBD1. From germline, CDR1 is SNHLY and CDR2 FYNNEI. The V gene end was trimmed by 9 bases and the J gene end by 5 bases; junction bases not matched to a gene: 2. The CDR3 is 13 residues long. This CDR3 reads CASGQGATGELFF. CDR3 nucleotides: TGTGCCAGTGGACAGGGGGCGACCGGGGAGCTGTTTTTT.

A few counts support this clonotype. The CDR3 spells CSASFQGQETQYF. The CDR3 DNA is TGCAGTGCTAGTTTTCAGGGACAAGAGACCCAGTACTTC. The genes are TRBV20-1 and TRBJ2-5; D perhaps matches TRBD1 (5 bases). Germline V CDR1 and CDR2: DFQATT, SNEGSKA (reference sequence). V lost 3 bases and J lost 2, with 10 bases in between. CDR3 length: 13 amino acids.

The V call is TRBV20-1, the J call TRBJ2-3; 8 nucleotides agree with TRBD2. The CDR3 is made up of 14 amino acids. CDR1 is DFQATT and CDR2 is SNEGSKA in the germline V gene (reference sequence). V shed 0 bases and J 12 bases; nucleotides not matched to a gene: 11. CDR3 DNA: TGCAGTGCTAGAGATCGACTTGGGCGGGGGGCCCAGTATTTT. This encodes CSARDRLGRGAQYF.

The V call is TRBV4-1, the J call TRBJ2-1, with D perhaps matching TRBD2 (6 bases). The CDR3 totals 13 residues. Germline CDR1 reads MGHRA; CDR2 reads YSYEKL. Trimming removed 8 bases at V and 7 bases at J, with 15 bases between. CDR3 DNA sequence: TGCGCCAGCCGGGGGATCTCTTGGAATGAGCAGTTCTTC. Residues: CASRGISWNEQFF.

This chain links TRBV3-1 with TRBJ2-7; the match to TRBD1 covers 9 bases. The CDR3 is made up of 15 amino acids. Germline V lookup: CDR1 LGHDT, CDR2 YNNKEL (reference sequence). The J segment lost 6 bases and the V segment lost 4 bases, leaving 10 bases of the junction unmatched. The CDR3 reads CASSRTGTGMGEQYF. The DNA for the CDR3 is TGTGCCAGCAGCCGAACCGGGACAGGGATGGGCGAGCAGTACTTC.

This clonotype appeared many times. The CDR3 region is CASSPATEQFF. The DNA of the CDR3 is TGTGCCAGCAGCCCCGCGACGGAGCAGTTCTTC. The chain is built from TRBV7-9 and TRBJ2-1; D is uncertain. In germline, CDR1 is SEHNR, CDR2 FQNEAQ (reference sequence). The CDR3 runs to 11 residues. Trimming removed 5 bases at V and 10 bases at J, with 9 bases between.

This clonotype was counted at least ten times. The gene calls are TRBV7-2 and TRBJ1-2, with a weak D call TRBD1 (5 bases). The V end was cut by 1 base, the J end by 0 bases, with 6 bases between. The CDR3 is made up of 14 amino acids. The germline V gene has CDR1 SGHTA and CDR2 FQGNSA. In nucleotides, the CDR3 is TGTGCCAGCAGCTTAGGGACAACTAACTATGGCTACACCTTC. Translating gives CASSLGTTNYGYTF.

The table lists this clonotype with a few counts. The chain recombines TRBV12-3 or TRBV12-4 with TRBJ2-3; D is unresolved. The CDR3 has 15 residues. V was clipped by 6 bases and J by 0 bases, with 13 bases between them. CDR3 DNA: TGTGCCAGCAGACCAGACTTTCCTAGCACAGATACGCAGTATTTT. As protein: CASRPDFPSTDTQYF.

This clonotype was found many times. The V call is TRBV7-7, the J call TRBJ2-5; 8 bases line up with TRBD2. V trimming: 2 bases; J trimming: 2 bases; junction bases outside the gene matches: 4. CDR3 length: 15 residues. Germline V gene data show CDR1 as SSHAT and CDR2 as FNYEAQ (reference sequence). The chain's CDR3 is CASSLSTSGQETQYF. CDR3 nucleotide sequence: TGTGCCAGCAGCTTAAGTACTAGCGGACAAGAGACCCAGTACTTC. The entire variable domain, with the rest obtained from reference TRBV7-7 and TRBJ2-5, is as follows: GAGVSQSPRYKVTKRGQDVTLRCDPISSHATLYWYQQALGQGPEFLTYFNYEAQPDKSGLPSDRFSAERPEGSISTLTIQRTEQRDSAMYRCASSLSTSGQETQYFGPGTRLLVL.

The table lists this clonotype with a few counts. J is TRBJ2-1 and V is TRBV3-1, with 8 bases matching TRBD2. The germline V gene has CDR1 LGHDT and CDR2 YNNKEL (reference sequence). V trimming: 5 bases; J trimming: 4 bases; junction bases outside the gene matches: 7. CDR3 length: 15 amino acids. The CDR3 DNA reads TGTGCCAGCAGCGTCGGGAGGGGTCGATACAATGAGCAGTTCTTC. This codes for CASSVGRGRYNEQFF.

On this clonotype: The CDR3 does not close with the conserved phenylalanine or tryptophan, likely indicating a read error. The CDR3 here is CASSFGFRDRKYNEQFY. The DNA for the CDR3 is TGTGCCAGCAGTTTCGGTTTTCGGGACAGGAAATACAATGAGCAGTTCTAC. The chain uses TRBV28 and TRBJ2-1; 8 positions agree with TRBD1. Germline assignment: CDR1 MDHEN and CDR2 SYDVKM. The CDR3 spans 17 residues. The V segment lost 3 bases and the J segment 4 bases; nucleotides outside the gene matches: 11.

The rearrangement joins TRBV7-2 to TRBJ1-5, with D unresolved. The CDR3 runs 15 residues. Germline V gene lookup returns CDR1 SGHTA and CDR2 FQGNSA. V lost 4 bases to trimming and J lost 1 base, with 11 bases between them. The CDR3 DNA reads TGTGCCAGCAGCTCGATGGGCAGAAGCAATCAGCCCCAGCATTTT. Translating it yields CASSSMGRSNQPQHF. Drawing the rest from reference TRBV7-2 and TRBJ1-5, the complete variable domain is GAGVSQSPSNKVTEKGKDVELRCDPISGHTALYWYRQSLGQGLEFLIYFQGNSAPDKSGLPSDRFSAERTGGSVSTLTIQRTQQEDSAVYLCASSSMGRSNQPQHFGDGTRLSIL.

The V call is TRBV7-9, the J call TRBJ1-2, with 8 bases aligning to TRBD1. Looked up from germline, CDR1 is SEHNR and CDR2 is FQNEAQ (reference sequence). The CDR3 is 14 residues long. Unmatched junction bases numbered 10, after V lost 6 bases and J lost 7 bases. The chain's CDR3 is CASSQPTGDGGYTF. The CDR3, as DNA: TGTGCCAGCAGTCAACCGACAGGGGATGGTGGCTACACCTTC.

The CDR3: CASSFGRGNTGELFF. The CDR3 DNA is TGTGCCAGCAGCTTTGGCAGGGGGAACACCGGGGAGCTGTTTTTT. The chain links TRBV7-8 to TRBJ2-2, with a weak D call TRBD1 (6 bases). Germline loops: CDR1 SGHVS, CDR2 FQNEAQ. The CDR3 length is 15 residues. Trimming shortened V by 3 bases and J by 1 base, and 9 bases separated the two germline ends. The variable domain in full, with the rest retrieved from reference TRBV7-8 and TRBJ2-2, is GAGVSQSPRYKVAKRGQDVALRCDPISGHVSLFWYQQALGQGPEFLTYFQNEAQLDKSGLPSDRFFAERPEGSVSTLKIQRTQQEDSAVYLCASSFGRGNTGELFFGEGSRLTVL.